This T cell receptor beta chain was profiled in a study of T cell repertoires in cytomegalovirus infection. Study summary: Public TCR beta signature analysis indicated the presence of both CMV infection and matching HLA type.

TCRdb passed the reads through MiXCR, listing each CDR3 protein once. The top ten clones hold more than 12% of a sample with 900,000 to 950,000 distinct CDR3 sequences, less than 40% of them seen once. As to this clonotype: The target antigen is unknown.

The study's findings and limits: HLA-C-restricted TCR beta clonotypes specific for CMV led the ex vivo response. CMV carriers with the relevant HLA were identified by cumulative public TCR beta family frequency.

The input for sequencing was cultured CD8+ T cells from PBMCs, taken from culture after CMV antigen stimulation. The receptor comes from a human donor in good health (CMV status not recorded). Some clones in this sample may be carry-over from other donors' samples.

This chain's CDR3 is CASRGRGLQNTEAFF. The CDR3 nucleotides read TGTGCCAGCAGAGGCCGGGGCTTACAGAACACTGAAGCTTTCTTT. The V call is TRBV12-3 or TRBV12-4, the J call TRBJ1-1, with D possibly TRBD1 on 5 matching bases. The CDR3 totals 15 residues. Trimming took off 6 bases at V and 1 base at J, with 15 bases between the two ends.